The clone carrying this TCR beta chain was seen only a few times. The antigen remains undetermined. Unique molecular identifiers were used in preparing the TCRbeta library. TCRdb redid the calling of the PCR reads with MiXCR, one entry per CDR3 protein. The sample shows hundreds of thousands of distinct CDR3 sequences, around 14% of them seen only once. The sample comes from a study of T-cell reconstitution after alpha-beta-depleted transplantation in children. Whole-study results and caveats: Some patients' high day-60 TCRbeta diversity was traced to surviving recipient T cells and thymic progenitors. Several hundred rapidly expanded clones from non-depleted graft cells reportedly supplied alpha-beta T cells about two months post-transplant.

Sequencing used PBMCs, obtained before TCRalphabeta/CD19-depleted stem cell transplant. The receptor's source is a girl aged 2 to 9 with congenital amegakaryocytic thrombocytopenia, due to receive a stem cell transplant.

The DNA for the CDR3 is TGTGCCAGCAGTTATGGTCAGCGGGAGAGCACAGATACGCAGTATTTT. Its protein is CASSYGQRESTDTQYF. J is TRBJ2-3 and V is TRBV6-2 or TRBV6-3, with TRBD2 matching over 8 bases. CDR1 is MNHEY and CDR2 is SVGEGT in the germline V gene. This CDR3 is built from 16 residues. V gave up 3 bases and J gave up 0 bases; unmatched junction bases: 5.